This passage covers 7 T cell receptor beta chains from one sample sequenced in a study of T cells in Graves' hyperthyroidism and ophthalmopathy. Using RNA transcripts as the source, TCR beta CDR3 regions were amplified. When the TCR CDR3 underwent first-round RT-PCR, the HTBI primer set was used. TCRdb ran MiXCR on the multiplex PCR reads and lists one entry per CDR3 protein. The table has more than 450,000 distinct CDR3 sequences, around 13% seen once. The sample was blood. The receptor set was obtained from a middle-aged woman with Graves' hyperthyroidism.

This clonotype has a handful of counts. The chain recombines TRBV3-1 with TRBJ2-7; D gene ambiguous. V was trimmed by 5 bases and J by 2 bases, leaving 16 bases between them. The length of the CDR3 is 15 residues. Looked up from germline, CDR1 is LGHDT and CDR2 is YNNKEL (reference sequence). For the CDR3, the DNA is TGTGCCAGCAGCGCTGCCCGAGGAACCCCCTACGAGCAGTACTTC. It specifies CASSAARGTPYEQYF.

Ten or more counts support this clonotype. The V gene is TRBV19, the J gene TRBJ2-1; TRBD2 agrees at 9 bases. This CDR3 is built from 16 residues. V shed 3 bases, J shed 3 bases, and the junction held 6 bases outside the gene matches. The germline CDR1 and CDR2 sequences are LNHDA and SQIVND (reference sequence). The CDR3 region is CASSIGLAGSYNEQFF. CDR3 sequence (DNA): TGTGCCAGTAGTATCGGGCTAGCGGGAAGCTACAATGAGCAGTTCTTC.

This clonotype was observed a handful of times. A much larger clonotype is one base distant, so this may be a read error. This rearrangement joins TRBV4-2 to TRBJ2-2; D remains ambiguous. Germline V gives CDR1 LGHNA, CDR2 YNFKEQ. The CDR3 consists of 14 residues. V shed 1 base and J shed 0 bases, with 3 bases lying between them. CDR3 residues: CASSQVTNTGELFF. CDR3 in DNA: TGTGCCAGCAGCCAAGTAACGAACACCGGGGAGCTGTTTTTT.

In its sample, this clonotype was seen many times. The rearrangement links TRBV3-1 to TRBJ2-1; 7 positions match TRBD2. V trimming: 2 bases; J trimming: 2 bases; junction bases outside the gene matches: 0. The CDR3 consists of 14 residues. Germline-derived CDR1 and CDR2 are LGHDT and YNNKEL (reference sequence). The CDR3 spells CASSQSGAYNEQFF. The CDR3 nucleotides are TGTGCCAGCAGCCAAAGCGGGGCCTACAATGAGCAGTTCTTC.

J is TRBJ2-1 and V is TRBV4-1, with TRBD2 as a possible D gene (6 bases). V dropped 5 bases and J dropped 0 bases, with 14 bases sitting between them. CDR3 length: 16 residues. Germline V lookup: CDR1 MGHRA, CDR2 YSYEKL. CDR3 coding DNA: TGCGCCAGCAGCTCTTGGACTACAAACTCCTACAATGAGCAGTTCTTC. Its translation is CASSSWTTNSYNEQFF.

This clonotype was found many times. The chain employs TRBV7-8 and TRBJ2-3; 9 nucleotides align to TRBD1. Unmatched junction bases numbered 8, after V lost 4 bases and J lost 6 bases. The CDR3 has 15 amino acids. Germline loops: CDR1 SGHVS, CDR2 FQNEAQ. This chain's CDR3 is CASSSPLQGADTQYF. The DNA of the CDR3 is TGTGCCAGCAGCTCACCCCTACAGGGGGCCGATACGCAGTATTTT.

There are many counts of this clonotype. J is TRBJ2-3 and V is TRBV15, with D possibly being TRBD2 (6 bases). The CDR3 has 15 residues. The germline V gene has CDR1 LNHNV and CDR2 YYDKDF (reference sequence). V was shortened by 8 bases and J by 3 bases, with 18 bases between the two germline ends. CDR3 loop: CATWAPGGGTDTQYF. DNA of the CDR3: TGTGCCACCTGGGCCCCCGGGGGTGGGACAGATACGCAGTATTTT.